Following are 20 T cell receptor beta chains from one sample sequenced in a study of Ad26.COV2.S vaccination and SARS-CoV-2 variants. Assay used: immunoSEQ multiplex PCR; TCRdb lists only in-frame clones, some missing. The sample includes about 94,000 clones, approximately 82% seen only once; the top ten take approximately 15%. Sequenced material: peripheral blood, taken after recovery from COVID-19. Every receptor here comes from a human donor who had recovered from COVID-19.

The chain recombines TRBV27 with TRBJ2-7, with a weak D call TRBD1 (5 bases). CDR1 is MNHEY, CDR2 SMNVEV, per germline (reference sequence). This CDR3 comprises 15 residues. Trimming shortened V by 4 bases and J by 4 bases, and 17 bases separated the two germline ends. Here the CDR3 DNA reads TGTGCCAGCAGTTCCCGCCCTCTAGGGGTGTACGAGCAGTACTTC. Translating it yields CASSSRPLGVYEQYF.

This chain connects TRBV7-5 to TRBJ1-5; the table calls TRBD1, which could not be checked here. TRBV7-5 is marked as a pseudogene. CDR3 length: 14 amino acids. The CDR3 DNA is TGTGTCAGAAGCTACTCAGGCCCCAATCAGCCCCAGCATTTT. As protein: CVRSYSGPNQPQHF.

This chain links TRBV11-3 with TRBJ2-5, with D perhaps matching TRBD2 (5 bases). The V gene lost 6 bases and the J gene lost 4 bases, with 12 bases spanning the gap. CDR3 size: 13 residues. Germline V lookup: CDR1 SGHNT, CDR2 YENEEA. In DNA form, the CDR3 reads TGTGCCAGCAGGTTGGCAGGAGGAGAGACCCAGTACTTC. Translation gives CASRLAGGETQYF.

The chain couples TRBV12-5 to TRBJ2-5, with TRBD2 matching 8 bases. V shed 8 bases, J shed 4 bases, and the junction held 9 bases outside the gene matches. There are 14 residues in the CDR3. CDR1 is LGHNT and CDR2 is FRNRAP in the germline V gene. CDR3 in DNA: TGTGCTAGTAGCGGGAGTGGTGGTATAGAGACCCAGTACTTC. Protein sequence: CASSGSGGIETQYF.

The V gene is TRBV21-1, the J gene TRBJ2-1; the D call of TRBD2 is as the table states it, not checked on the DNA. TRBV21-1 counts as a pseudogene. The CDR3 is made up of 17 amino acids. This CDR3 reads CASARVRGSSSYNEQFF. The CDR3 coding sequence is TGTGCCAGCGCCCGGGTCCGGGGTTCCAGCTCCTACAATGAGCAGTTCTTC.

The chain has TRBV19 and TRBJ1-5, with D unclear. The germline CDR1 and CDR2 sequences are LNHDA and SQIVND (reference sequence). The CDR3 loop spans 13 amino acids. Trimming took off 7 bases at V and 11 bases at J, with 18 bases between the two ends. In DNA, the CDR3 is TGTGCCAGTATTGACCGGGCCTCGTTGGCCCAGCATTTT. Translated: CASIDRASLAQHF.

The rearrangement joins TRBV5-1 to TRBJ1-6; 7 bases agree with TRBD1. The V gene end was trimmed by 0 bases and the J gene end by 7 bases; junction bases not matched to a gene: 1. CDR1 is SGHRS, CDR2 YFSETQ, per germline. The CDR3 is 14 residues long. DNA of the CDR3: TGCGCCAGCAGCTTGGAGACAGGGAATTCACCCCTCCACTTT. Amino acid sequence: CASSLETGNSPLHF.

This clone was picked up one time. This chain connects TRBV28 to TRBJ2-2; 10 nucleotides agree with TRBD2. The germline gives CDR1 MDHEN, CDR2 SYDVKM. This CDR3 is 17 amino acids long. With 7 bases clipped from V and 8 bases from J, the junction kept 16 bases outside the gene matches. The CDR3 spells CASIQGGLAGAGGELFF. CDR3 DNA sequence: TGTGCCAGCATCCAAGGCGGGCTAGCGGGAGCAGGGGGGGAGCTGTTTTTT.

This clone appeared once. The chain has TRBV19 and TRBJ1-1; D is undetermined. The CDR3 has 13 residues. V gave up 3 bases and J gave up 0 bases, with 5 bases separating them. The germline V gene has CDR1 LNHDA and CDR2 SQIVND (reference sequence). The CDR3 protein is CASSISMNTEAFF. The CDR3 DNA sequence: TGTGCCAGTAGTATCTCTATGAACACTGAAGCTTTCTTT.

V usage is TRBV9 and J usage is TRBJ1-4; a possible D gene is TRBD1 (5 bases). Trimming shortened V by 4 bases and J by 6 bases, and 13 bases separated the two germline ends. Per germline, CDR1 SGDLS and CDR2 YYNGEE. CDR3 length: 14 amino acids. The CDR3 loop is CASSPHTRDEKLFF. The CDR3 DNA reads TGTGCCAGCAGCCCTCATACCAGGGATGAAAAACTGTTTTTT. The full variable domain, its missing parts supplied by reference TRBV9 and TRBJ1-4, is DSGVTQTPKHLITATGQRVTLRCSPRSGDLSVYWYQQSLDQGLQFLIQYYNGEERAKGNILERFSAQQFPDLHSELNLSSLELGDSALYFCASSPHTRDEKLFFGSGTQLSVL.

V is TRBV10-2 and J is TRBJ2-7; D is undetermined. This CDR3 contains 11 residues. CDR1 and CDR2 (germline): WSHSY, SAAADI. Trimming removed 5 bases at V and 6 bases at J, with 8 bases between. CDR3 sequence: CASSHIGEQYF. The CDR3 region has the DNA TGCGCCAGCAGTCATATCGGCGAGCAGTACTTC.

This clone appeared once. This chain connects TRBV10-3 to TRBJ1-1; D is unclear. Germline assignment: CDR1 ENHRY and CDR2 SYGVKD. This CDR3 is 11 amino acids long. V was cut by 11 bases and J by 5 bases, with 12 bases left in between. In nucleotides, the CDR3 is TGTGCCTCCCGGGGTGATACTGAAGCTTTCTTT. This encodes CASRGDTEAFF.

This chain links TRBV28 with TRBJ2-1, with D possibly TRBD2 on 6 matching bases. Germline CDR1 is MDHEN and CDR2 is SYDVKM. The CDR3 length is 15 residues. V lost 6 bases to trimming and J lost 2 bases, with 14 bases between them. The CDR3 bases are TGTGCCAGCAGCCTTAGCGGCGCCCCCTACAATGAGCAGTTCTTC. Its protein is CASSLSGAPYNEQFF.

Here the CDR3 reads CASSNLPQPQKQENYQPQHF. CDR3 DNA sequence: TGCGCCAGCAGCAACCTCCCGCAACCCCAGAAACAGGAAAACTATCAGCCCCAGCATTTT. This chain uses TRBV23-1 with TRBJ1-5; the D gene is possibly TRBD1 (5 bases). TRBV23-1 falls under the ORF class, with uncertain function. V was pared by 6 bases and J by 5 bases, with 32 bases between. The length of the CDR3 is 20 residues.

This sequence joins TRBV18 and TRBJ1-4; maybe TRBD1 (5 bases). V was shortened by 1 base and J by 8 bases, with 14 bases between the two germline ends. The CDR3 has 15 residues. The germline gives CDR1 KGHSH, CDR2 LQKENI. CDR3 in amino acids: CASSPQGSAGEKLFF. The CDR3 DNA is TGTGCCAGCTCACCACAGGGGTCCGCCGGCGAAAAACTGTTTTTT.

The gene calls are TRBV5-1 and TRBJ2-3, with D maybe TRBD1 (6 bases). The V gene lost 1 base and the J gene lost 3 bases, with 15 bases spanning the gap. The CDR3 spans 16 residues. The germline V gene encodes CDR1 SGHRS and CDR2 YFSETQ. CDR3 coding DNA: TGCGCCAGCAGCTTGTTTTCGGGAAGGGGGACAGATACGCAGTATTTT. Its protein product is CASSLFSGRGTDTQYF.

The CDR3 spells CASSIPGRDEGYTF. The CDR3 coding sequence is TGTGCCAGCAGTATACCCGGCAGGGACGAGGGCTACACCTTC. V is TRBV28 and J is TRBJ1-2; tentative D call: TRBD1 (5 bases). The germline V and J ends were trimmed by 5 bases and 8 bases, with 18 bases remaining between them. This CDR3 region has 14 residues. Germline values: CDR1 MDHEN, CDR2 SYDVKM.

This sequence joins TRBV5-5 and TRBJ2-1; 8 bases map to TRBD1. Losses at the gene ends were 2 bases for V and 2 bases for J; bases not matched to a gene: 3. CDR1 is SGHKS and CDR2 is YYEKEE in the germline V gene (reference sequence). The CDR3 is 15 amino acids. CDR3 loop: CASSFQGAAYNEQFF. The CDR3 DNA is TGTGCCAGCAGCTTCCAGGGGGCGGCCTACAATGAGCAGTTCTTC.

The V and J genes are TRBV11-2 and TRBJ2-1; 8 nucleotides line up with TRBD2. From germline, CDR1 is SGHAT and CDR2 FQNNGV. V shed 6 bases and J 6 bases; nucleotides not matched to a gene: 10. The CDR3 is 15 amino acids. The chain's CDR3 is CASSHGAGGRNEQFF. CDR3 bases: TGTGCCAGCAGTCATGGGGCGGGAGGTCGCAATGAGCAGTTCTTC.

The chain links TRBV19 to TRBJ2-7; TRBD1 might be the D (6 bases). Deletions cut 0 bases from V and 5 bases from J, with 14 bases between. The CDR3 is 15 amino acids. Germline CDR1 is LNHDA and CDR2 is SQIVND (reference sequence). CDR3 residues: CASSIDIQGLDEQYF. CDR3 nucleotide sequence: TGTGCCAGTAGTATAGATATACAGGGTCTCGACGAGCAGTACTTC.